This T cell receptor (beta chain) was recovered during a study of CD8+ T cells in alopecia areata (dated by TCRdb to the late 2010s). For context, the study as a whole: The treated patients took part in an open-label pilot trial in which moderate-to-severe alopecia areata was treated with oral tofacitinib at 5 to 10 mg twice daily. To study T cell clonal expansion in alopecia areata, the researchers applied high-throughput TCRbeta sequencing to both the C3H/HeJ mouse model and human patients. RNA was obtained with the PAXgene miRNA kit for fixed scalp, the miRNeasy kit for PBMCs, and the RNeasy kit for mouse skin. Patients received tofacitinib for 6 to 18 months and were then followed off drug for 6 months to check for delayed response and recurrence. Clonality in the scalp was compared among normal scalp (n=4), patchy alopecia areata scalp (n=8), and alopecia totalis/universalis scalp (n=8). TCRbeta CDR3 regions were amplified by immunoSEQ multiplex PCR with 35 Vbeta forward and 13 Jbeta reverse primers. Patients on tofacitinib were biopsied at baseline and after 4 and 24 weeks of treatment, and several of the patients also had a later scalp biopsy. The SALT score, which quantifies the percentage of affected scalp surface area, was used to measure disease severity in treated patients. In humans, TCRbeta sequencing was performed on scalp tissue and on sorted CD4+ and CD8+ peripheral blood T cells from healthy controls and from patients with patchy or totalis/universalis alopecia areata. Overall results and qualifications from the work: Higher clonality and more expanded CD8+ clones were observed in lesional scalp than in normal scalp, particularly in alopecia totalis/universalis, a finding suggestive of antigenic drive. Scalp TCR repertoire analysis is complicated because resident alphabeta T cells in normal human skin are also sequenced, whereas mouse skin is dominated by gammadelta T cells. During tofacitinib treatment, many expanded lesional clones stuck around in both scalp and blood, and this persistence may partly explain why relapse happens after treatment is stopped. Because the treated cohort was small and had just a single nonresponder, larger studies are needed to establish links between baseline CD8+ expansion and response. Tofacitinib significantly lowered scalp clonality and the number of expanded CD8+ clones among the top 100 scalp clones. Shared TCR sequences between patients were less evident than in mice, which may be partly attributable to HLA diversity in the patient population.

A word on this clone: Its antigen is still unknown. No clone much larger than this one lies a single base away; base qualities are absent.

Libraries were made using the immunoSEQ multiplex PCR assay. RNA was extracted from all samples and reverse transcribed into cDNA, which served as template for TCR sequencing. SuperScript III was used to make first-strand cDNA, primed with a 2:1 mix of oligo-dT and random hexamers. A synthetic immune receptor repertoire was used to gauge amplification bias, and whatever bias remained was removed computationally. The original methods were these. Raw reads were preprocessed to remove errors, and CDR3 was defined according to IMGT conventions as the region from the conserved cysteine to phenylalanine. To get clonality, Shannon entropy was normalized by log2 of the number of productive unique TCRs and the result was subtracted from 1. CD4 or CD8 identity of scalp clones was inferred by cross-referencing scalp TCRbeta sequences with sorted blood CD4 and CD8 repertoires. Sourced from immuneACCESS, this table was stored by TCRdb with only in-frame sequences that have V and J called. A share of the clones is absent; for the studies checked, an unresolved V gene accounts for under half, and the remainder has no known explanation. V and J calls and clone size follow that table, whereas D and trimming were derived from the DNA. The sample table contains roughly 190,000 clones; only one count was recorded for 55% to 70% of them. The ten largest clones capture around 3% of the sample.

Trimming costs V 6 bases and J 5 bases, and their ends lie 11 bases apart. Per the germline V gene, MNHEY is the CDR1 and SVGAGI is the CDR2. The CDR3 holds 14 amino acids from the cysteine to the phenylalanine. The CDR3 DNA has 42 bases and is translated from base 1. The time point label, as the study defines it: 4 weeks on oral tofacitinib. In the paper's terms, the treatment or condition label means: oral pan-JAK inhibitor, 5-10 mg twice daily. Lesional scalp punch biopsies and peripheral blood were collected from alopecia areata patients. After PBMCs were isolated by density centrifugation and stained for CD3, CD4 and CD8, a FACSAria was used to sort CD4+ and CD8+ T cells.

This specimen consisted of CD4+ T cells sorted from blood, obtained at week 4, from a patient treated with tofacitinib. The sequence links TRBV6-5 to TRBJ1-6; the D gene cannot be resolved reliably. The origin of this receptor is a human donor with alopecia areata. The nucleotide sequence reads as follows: TGTGCCAGCAGCCGGGCAACCAATAATTCACCCCTCCACTTT. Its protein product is CASSRATNNSPLHF.